Listed here are 10 T cell receptor beta chains from one sample, sequenced in a study of CD8+CD57+ T cells in acquired aplastic anemia. Previously, flow cytometry had revealed CD8+CD57+ cell expansion in the patients chosen for sequencing. Researchers used genomic DNA as the template to profile TCR beta VDJ and CDR3. TCRdb recomputed calls from the reads with MiXCR, one row per CDR3 protein. The sample gives just over 150,000 distinct CDR3 sequences, 48% of which show up once; under 40% is in the top ten. Sequenced material: sorted CD4+, CD8+, or CD8+CD57+ T cells (not recorded which) from PBMCs. These receptors were taken from a human donor with aplastic anemia.

In this sample, this clonotype turned up many times. The V and J genes are TRBV6-5 and TRBJ2-7; the match to TRBD1 covers 8 bases. CDR3 length equals 16 residues. Germline V lookup: CDR1 MNHEY, CDR2 SVGAGI. After removal of 0 bases from V and 1 base from J, the junction contained 5 bases not matched to a gene. The CDR3 region has the DNA TGTGCCAGCAGTTACTCGCGTGACAGGGGTTCCTACGAGCAGTACTTC. This gives the protein CASSYSRDRGSYEQYF.

The chain couples TRBV7-6 to TRBJ2-1, with 12 bases fitting TRBD1. V trimming: 6 bases; J trimming: 7 bases; junction bases outside the gene matches: 10. This CDR3 has 16 residues. Germline-derived CDR1 and CDR2 are SGHVS and FNYEAQ. The chain's CDR3 is CASSSTGQGARNEQFF. As DNA, the CDR3 is TGTGCCAGCAGTTCGACGGGACAGGGGGCGCGGAATGAGCAGTTCTTC. The full variable domain, with the rest looked up from reference TRBV7-6 and TRBJ2-1, is GAGVSQSPRYKVTKRGQDVALRCDPISGHVSLYWYRQALGQGPEFLTYFNYEAQQDKSGLPNDRFSAERPEGSISTLTIQRTEQRDSAMYRCASSSTGQGARNEQFFGPGTRLTVL.

This clonotype has a count of ten or more. The V gene is TRBV11-3, the J gene TRBJ2-7; 9 bases align to TRBD1. Germline trimming cut 3 bases from V and 5 bases from J; bases unmatched to any gene: 5. CDR3 length: 14 amino acids. Germline CDR1 reads SGHNT; CDR2 reads YENEEA. The CDR3 coding sequence is TGTGCCAGCAGCTTGGGGGGACAGGGTAACGAGCAGTACTTC. Translation: CASSLGGQGNEQYF.

CDR3 protein: CASTQGQGENEQYF. CDR3 nucleotides: TGCGCCAGCACCCAGGGGCAGGGCGAAAACGAGCAGTACTTC. The chain links TRBV10-1 to TRBJ2-7, with D perhaps TRBD1 (6 bases). Looked up from germline, CDR1 is WNHNN and CDR2 is SYGVQD (reference sequence). CDR3 size: 14 residues. V was cut by 7 bases and J by 5 bases, with 18 bases left in between.

This clonotype was detected a few times. The J gene is TRBJ1-1, the V gene TRBV10-1, with 9 bases that match TRBD1. With V trimmed by 11 bases and J by 3 bases, 10 bases remained unmatched. Germline CDR1 WNHNN, CDR2 SYGVQD (reference sequence). The CDR3 has 14 residues. CDR3 in DNA: TGCGCCTTCGTAATTTGGACAGGGGACACTGAAGCTTTCTTT. Translated, it gives CAFVIWTGDTEAFF.

This clonotype came up many times. The V call is TRBV30, the J call TRBJ2-7; D is perhaps TRBD2 (6 bases). CDR3 length: 12 residues. Trimming stripped 2 bases from V and 6 bases from J, with 11 bases between. CDR1 is GTSNPN and CDR2 is SVGIG in the germline V gene (reference sequence). In DNA form, the CDR3 reads TGTGCCTGGAGTACCGGGGGAAGCGAGCAGTACTTC. This sequence encodes CAWSTGGSEQYF. Together with reference TRBV30 and TRBJ2-7, the CDR3 gives the full variable domain: SQTIHQWPATLVQPVGSPLSLECTVEGTSNPNLYWYRQAAGRGLQLLFYSVGIGQISSEVPQNLSASRPQDRQFILSSKKLLLSDSGFYLCAWSTGGSEQYFGPGTRLTVT.

The chain employs TRBV25-1 and TRBJ1-4, with unresolved D. The CDR3 consists of 14 residues. Trimming took 3 bases from V and 0 from J, leaving 5 bases between them. Germline V gene lookup returns CDR1 MGHDK and CDR2 SYGVNS. The CDR3 sequence is CASSDSSTNEKLFF. CDR3 sequence (DNA): TGTGCCAGCAGTGACTCCTCAACTAATGAAAAACTGTTTTTT.

The chain carries TRBV10-1 and TRBJ1-6; D remains unclear. There are 13 residues in the CDR3. Looked up from germline, CDR1 is WNHNN and CDR2 is SYGVQD (reference sequence). Trimming took 4 bases from V and 7 from J, leaving 8 bases between them. As DNA, the CDR3 is TGCGCCAGCAGTGGGGCTCTGAATTCACCCCTCCACTTT. Residues: CASSGALNSPLHF.

There are many counts of this clonotype. The rearrangement joins TRBV19 to TRBJ2-7; 7 nucleotides line up with TRBD1. The CDR3 length is 13 residues. The germline V gene has CDR1 LNHDA and CDR2 SQIVND (reference sequence). Trimming took 4 bases from V and 3 from J; bases not matched to a gene: 3. This CDR3 is CASSTRTGYEQYF. In nucleotides, the CDR3 is TGTGCCAGTAGTACCCGGACAGGCTACGAGCAGTACTTC.

Concerning this clonotype: A read error may explain this, as a much larger clone is one base away. This sequence joins TRBV29-1 and TRBJ2-7; D not resolved. The germline V gene has CDR1 SQVTM and CDR2 ANQGSEA. The CDR3 length is 11 residues. CDR3: CSVNSSHEQHF. DNA of the CDR3: TGCAGCGTTAACAGCTCACACGAGCAGCACTTC.